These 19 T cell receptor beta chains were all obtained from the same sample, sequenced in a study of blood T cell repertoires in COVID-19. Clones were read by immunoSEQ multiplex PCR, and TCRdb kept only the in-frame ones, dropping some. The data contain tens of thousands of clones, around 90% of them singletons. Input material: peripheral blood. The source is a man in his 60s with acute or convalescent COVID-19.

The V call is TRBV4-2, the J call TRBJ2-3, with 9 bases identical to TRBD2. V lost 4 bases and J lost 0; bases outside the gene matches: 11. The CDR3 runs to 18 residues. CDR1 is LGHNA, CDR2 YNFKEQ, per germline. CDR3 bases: TGTGCCAGCAGCCCCAAGCTAGCGGGGAGACCTAGCACAGATACGCAGTATTTT. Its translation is CASSPKLAGRPSTDTQYF.

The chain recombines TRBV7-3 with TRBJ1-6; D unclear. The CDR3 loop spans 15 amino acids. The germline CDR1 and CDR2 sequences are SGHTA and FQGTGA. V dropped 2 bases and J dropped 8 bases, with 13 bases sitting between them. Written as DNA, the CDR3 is TGTGCCAGCAGCTTACTCGGTCGGGGAGATTCACCCCTCCACTTT. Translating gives CASSLLGRGDSPLHF. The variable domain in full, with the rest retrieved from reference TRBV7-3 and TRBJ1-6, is GAGVSQTPSNKVTEKGKYVELRCDPISGHTALYWYRQSLGQGPEFLIYFQGTGAADDSGLPNDRFFAVRPEGSVSTLKIQRTERGDSAVYLCASSLLGRGDSPLHFGNGTRLTVT.

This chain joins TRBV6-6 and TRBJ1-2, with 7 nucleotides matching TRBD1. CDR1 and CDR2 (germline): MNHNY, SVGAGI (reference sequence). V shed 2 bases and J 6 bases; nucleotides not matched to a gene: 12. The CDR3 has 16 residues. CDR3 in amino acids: CASSYPRTGIKDGYTF. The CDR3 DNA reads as TGTGCCAGCAGTTACCCGCGGACAGGTATTAAAGATGGCTACACCTTC.

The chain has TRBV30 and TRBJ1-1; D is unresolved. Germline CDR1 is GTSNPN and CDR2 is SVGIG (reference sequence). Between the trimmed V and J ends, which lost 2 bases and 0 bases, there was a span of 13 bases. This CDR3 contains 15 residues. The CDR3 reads CAWSMDGGMNTEAFF. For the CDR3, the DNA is TGTGCCTGGAGTATGGACGGAGGAATGAACACTGAAGCTTTCTTT.

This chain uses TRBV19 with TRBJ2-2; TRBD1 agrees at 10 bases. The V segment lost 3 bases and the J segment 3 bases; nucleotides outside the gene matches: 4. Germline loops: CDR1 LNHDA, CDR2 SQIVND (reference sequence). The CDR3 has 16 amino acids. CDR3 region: CASSIGGQGHTGELFF. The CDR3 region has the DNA TGTGCCAGTAGTATTGGGGGACAGGGGCACACCGGGGAGCTGTTTTTT.

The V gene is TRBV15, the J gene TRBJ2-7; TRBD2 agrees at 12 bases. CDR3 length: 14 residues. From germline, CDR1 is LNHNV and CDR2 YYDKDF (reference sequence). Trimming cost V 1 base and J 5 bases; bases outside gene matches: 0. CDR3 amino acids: CATSRGLAGDEQYF. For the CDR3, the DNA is TGTGCCACCAGCAGAGGACTAGCGGGAGACGAGCAGTACTTC.

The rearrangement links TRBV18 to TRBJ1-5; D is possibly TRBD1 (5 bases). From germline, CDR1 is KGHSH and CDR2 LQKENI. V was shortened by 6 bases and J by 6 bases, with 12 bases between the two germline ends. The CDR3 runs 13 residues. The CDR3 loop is CASSFTQGQPQHF. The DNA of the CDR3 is TGTGCCAGCTCCTTCACTCAGGGTCAGCCCCAGCATTTT.

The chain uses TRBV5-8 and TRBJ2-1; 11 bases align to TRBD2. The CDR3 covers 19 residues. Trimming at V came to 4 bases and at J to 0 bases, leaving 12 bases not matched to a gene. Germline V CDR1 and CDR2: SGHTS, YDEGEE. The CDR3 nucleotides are TGTGCCAGCAGCCCCGGGACTAGCGGCCAACCTAGCTCCTACAATGAGCAGTTCTTC. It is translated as CASSPGTSGQPSSYNEQFF.

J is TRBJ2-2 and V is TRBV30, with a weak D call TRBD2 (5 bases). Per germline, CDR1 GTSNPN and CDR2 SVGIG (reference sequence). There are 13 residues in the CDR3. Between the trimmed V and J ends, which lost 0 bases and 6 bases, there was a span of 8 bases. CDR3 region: CAWSVMRAGELFF. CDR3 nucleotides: TGTGCCTGGAGTGTCATGCGGGCCGGGGAGCTGTTTTTT.

The chain's CDR3 is CASSVGLNTEAFF. The CDR3 nucleotides read TGCGCCAGCAGTGTCGGTCTGAACACTGAAGCTTTCTTT. V gene TRBV10-1 combines with J gene TRBJ1-1; no reliable D call. The CDR3 contains 13 residues. Per germline, CDR1 WNHNN and CDR2 SYGVQD (reference sequence). Trimming stripped 4 bases from V and 0 bases from J, with 6 bases between.

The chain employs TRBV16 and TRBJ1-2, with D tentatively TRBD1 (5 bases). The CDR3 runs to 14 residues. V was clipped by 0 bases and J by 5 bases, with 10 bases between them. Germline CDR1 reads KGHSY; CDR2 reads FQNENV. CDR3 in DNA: TGTGCCAGCAGCCAATCGCAGGCAGGGTATGGCTACACCTTC. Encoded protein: CASSQSQAGYGYTF.

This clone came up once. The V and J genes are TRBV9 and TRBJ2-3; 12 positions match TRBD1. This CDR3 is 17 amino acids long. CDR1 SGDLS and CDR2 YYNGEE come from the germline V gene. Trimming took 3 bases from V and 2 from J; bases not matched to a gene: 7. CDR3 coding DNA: TGTGCCAGCAGCGGTCACGGGACAGGGGGCCCCACAGATACGCAGTATTTT. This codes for CASSGHGTGGPTDTQYF. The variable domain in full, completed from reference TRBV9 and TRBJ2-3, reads DSGVTQTPKHLITATGQRVTLRCSPRSGDLSVYWYQQSLDQGLQFLIQYYNGEERAKGNILERFSAQQFPDLHSELNLSSLELGDSALYFCASSGHGTGGPTDTQYFGPGTRLTVL.

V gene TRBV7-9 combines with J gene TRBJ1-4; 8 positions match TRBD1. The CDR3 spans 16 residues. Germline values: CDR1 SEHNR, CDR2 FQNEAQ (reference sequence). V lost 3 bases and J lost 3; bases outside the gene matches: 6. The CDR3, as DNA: TGTGCCAGCAGCTTGTCGTCGGGACAGGCTAATGAAAAACTGTTTTTT. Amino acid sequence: CASSLSSGQANEKLFF.

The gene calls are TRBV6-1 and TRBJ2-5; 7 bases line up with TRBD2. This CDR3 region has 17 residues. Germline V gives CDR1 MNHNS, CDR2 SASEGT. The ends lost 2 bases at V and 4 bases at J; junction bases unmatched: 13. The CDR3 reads CASSEYQVGGYGETQYF. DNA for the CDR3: TGTGCCAGCAGTGAATATCAGGTGGGAGGGTATGGAGAGACCCAGTACTTC.

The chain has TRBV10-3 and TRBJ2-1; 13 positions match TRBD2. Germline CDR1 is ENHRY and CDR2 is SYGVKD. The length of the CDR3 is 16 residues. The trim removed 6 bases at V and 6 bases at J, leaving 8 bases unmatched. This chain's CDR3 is CAISHTTSGRANEQFF. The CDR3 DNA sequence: TGTGCCATCAGCCACACAACTAGCGGGAGGGCCAATGAGCAGTTCTTC.

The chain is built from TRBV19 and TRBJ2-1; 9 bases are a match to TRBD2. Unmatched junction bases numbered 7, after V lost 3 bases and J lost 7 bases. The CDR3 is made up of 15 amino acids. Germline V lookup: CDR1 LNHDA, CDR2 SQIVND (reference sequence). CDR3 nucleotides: TGTGCCAGTAGTATTCTGACTAGCGGTAAAAATGAGCAGTTCTTC. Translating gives CASSILTSGKNEQFF.

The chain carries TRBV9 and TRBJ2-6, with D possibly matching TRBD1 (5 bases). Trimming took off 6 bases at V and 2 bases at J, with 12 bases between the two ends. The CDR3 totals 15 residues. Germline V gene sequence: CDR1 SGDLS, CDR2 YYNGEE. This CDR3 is CASTYKGTGANVLTF. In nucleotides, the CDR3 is TGTGCCAGCACATACAAGGGGACTGGGGCCAACGTCCTGACTTTC.

CDR3 residues: CASSRSDRNYGYTF. The CDR3 DNA sequence: TGTGCCAGCAGCCGGTCGGACAGGAACTATGGCTACACCTTC. V gene TRBV3-1 (or the pseudogene TRBV3-2) combines with J gene TRBJ1-2; 7 bases line up with TRBD1. Germline V gene lookup returns CDR1 LGHDT and CDR2 YNNKEL (reference sequence). The CDR3 runs to 14 residues. J lost 2 bases, V lost 4 bases, and 4 bases had no gene match.

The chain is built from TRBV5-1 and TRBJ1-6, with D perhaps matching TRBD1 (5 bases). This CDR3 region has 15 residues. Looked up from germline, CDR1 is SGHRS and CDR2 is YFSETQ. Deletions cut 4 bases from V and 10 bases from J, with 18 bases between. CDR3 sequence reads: CASSPRQFSGSPLHF. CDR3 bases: TGCGCCAGCAGCCCGAGACAGTTCTCCGGATCACCCCTCCACTTT. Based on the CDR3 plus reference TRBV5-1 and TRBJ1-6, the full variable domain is KAGVTQTPRYLIKTRGQQVTLSCSPISGHRSVSWYQQTPGQGLQFLFEYFSETQRNKGNFPGRFSGRQFSNSRSEMNVSTLELGDSALYLCASSPRQFSGSPLHFGNGTRLTVT.